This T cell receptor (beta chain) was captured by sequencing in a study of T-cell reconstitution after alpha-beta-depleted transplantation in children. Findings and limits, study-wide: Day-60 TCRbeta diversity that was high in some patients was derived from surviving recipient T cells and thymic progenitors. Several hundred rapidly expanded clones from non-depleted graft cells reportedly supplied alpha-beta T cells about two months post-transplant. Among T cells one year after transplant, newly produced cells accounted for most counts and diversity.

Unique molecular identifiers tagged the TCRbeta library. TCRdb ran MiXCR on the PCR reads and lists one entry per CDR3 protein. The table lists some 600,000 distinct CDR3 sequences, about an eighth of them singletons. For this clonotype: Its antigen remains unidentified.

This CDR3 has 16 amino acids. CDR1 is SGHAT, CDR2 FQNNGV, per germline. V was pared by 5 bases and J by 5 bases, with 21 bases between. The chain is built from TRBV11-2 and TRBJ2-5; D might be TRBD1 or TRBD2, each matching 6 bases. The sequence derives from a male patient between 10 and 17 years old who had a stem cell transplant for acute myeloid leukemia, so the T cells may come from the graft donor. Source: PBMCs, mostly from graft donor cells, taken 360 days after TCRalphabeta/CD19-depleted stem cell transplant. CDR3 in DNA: TGTGCCAGCAGCCCCTACCGAGGGGGGCGCGAGGAGACCCAGTACTTC. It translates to CASSPYRGGREETQYF.